Below are 31 T cell receptor beta chains sequenced from a single sample in a study of T cells in Graves' hyperthyroidism and ophthalmopathy. Authors of the study amplified TCR beta CDR3 regions from RNA transcripts. During a first-round RT-PCR of the TCR CDR3, the HTBI primer set was used. A single record per CDR3 protein comes from TCRdb applying MiXCR to the multiplex PCR reads. Among about 640,000 distinct CDR3 sequences listed, less than 45% were seen once. Sequenced material: peripheral blood or thyroid tissue (not recorded which). These receptors were collected from an adult man with Graves' disease, either hyperthyroidism or ophthalmopathy (not recorded which).

For this clonotype: The junction differs from germline at one of its ends, possibly a read error. The chain is built from TRBV7-9 and TRBJ1-5; D unclear. Germline assignment: CDR1 SEHNR and CDR2 FQNEAQ (reference sequence). CDR3 length equals 17 residues. This CDR3 is CASSLSGVGYSNQPQHF. CDR3 coding DNA: TGTGCCAGCAGCTTAAGTGGTGTCGGTTATAGCAATCAGCCCCAACATTTT.

This clonotype was picked up many times. This chain joins TRBV10-3 and TRBJ1-1, with no clear D. The length of the CDR3 is 14 residues. The V end was cut by 8 bases, the J end by 0 bases, with 13 bases between. The germline gives CDR1 ENHRY, CDR2 SYGVKD. The chain's CDR3 is CAIAVDNMNTEAFF. The CDR3, as DNA: TGTGCCATCGCCGTTGACAACATGAACACTGAAGCTTTCTTT.

There are many counts of this clonotype. The chain employs TRBV6-5 and TRBJ1-3, with no clear D. Trimming left V 6 bases short and J 2 bases short, with 8 bases between. This CDR3 comprises 13 residues. Germline V gene lookup returns CDR1 MNHEY and CDR2 SVGAGI. For the CDR3, the DNA is TGTGCCAGCAGCCGGGAAACTGGAAACACCATATATTTT. It codes for CASSRETGNTIYF.

This clonotype showed up just once. The V gene is TRBV24-1, the J gene TRBJ1-5, with TRBD1 matching 7 bases. V trimming: 3 bases; J trimming: 9 bases; junction bases outside the gene matches: 4. The CDR3 totals 13 residues. CDR1 is KGHDR, CDR2 SFDVKD, per germline. The CDR3 DNA reads as TGTGCCACCAGTGATGAACAGGGGTCGCCCCAGCATTTT. Amino acid sequence: CATSDEQGSPQHF.

The J gene is TRBJ1-6, the V gene TRBV9; 8 bases line up with TRBD1. The CDR3 contains 13 residues. The germline CDR1 and CDR2 sequences are SGDLS and YYNGEE. The junction had 5 bases not matched to a gene; V was cut back by 4 bases and J by 11 bases. CDR3 sequence (DNA): TGTGCCAGCAGCTGGGGCAGGGGGCCACCCCTCCACTTT. Translated, it gives CASSWGRGPPLHF.

In this sample, this clonotype turned up many times. The chain carries TRBV12-3 or TRBV12-4 and TRBJ1-3; D not certain. The V end was cut by 3 bases, the J end by 0 bases, with 6 bases between. The CDR3 is made up of 14 amino acids. The CDR3 is CASSFGNSGNTIYF. The CDR3 DNA reads TGTGCCAGCAGTTTCGGGAACTCTGGAAACACCATATATTTT.

The chain uses TRBV29-1 and TRBJ1-1, with D perhaps matching TRBD1 (5 bases). Trimming removed 4 bases from V and 1 base from J, with 7 bases in between. CDR1 is SQVTM and CDR2 is ANQGSEA in the germline V gene. The CDR3 extends over 12 amino acids. CDR3 protein: CSVGGQNTEAFF. The CDR3 nucleotides are TGCAGCGTTGGGGGCCAGAACACTGAAGCTTTCTTT. Filled out from reference TRBV29-1 and TRBJ1-1, the complete variable domain reads SAVISQKPSRDICQRGTSLTIQCQVDSQVTMMFWYRQQPGQSLTLIATANQGSEATYESGFVIDKFPISRPNLTFSTLTVSNMSPEDSSIYLCSVGGQNTEAFFGQGTRLTVV.

For this clonotype: The junction and the germline gene differ at one end; a read error may be behind it. The rearrangement links TRBV7-9 to TRBJ2-2; D perhaps matches TRBD1 (5 bases). This CDR3 comprises 16 residues. CDR1 and CDR2 (germline): SEHNR, FQNEAQ (reference sequence). The CDR3 coding sequence is TGCGCCAGCAGCCAAGAAAAGGGGCATAACACCGGGGAGCTGTTTTTT. It specifies CASSQEKGHNTGELFF.

This clonotype came up a few times. A read error may explain this, as a much larger clone is one base away. The chain joins TRBV10-3 to TRBJ1-5; D unclear. Matching the DNA end better, TRBJ2-3 makes the J call doubtful. The CDR3 covers 14 residues. The germline V gene encodes CDR1 ENHRY and CDR2 SYGVKD. The CDR3 is CAISEDGWGQPQYF. CDR3 bases: TGTGCCATCAGTGAAGATGGTTGGGGTCAGCCCCAGTATTTT.

In its sample, this clonotype was seen a few times. V and J are TRBV11-1 and TRBJ1-2, with TRBD1 matching 7 bases. The germline V gene encodes CDR1 SGHAT and CDR2 FQDESV (reference sequence). Unmatched junction bases numbered 10, after V lost 3 bases and J lost 0 bases. The CDR3 consists of 17 residues. The CDR3 DNA follows: TGTGCCAGCAGCTTCGGCAGGGGGATTGCCACTAACTATGGCTACACCTTC. This codes for CASSFGRGIATNYGYTF. Supplemented by reference TRBV11-1 and TRBJ1-2, the full variable domain reads EAEVAQSPRYKITEKSQAVAFWCDPISGHATLYWYRQILGQGPELLVQFQDESVVDDSQLPKDRFSAERLKGVDSTLKIQPAELGDSAMYLCASSFGRGIATNYGYTFGSGTRLTVV.

The V and J genes are TRBV7-9 and TRBJ2-7; TRBD1 is a possible D gene (6 bases). The length of the CDR3 is 15 residues. The germline V and J ends were trimmed by 3 bases and 1 base, with 13 bases remaining between them. From germline, CDR1 is SEHNR and CDR2 FQNEAQ (reference sequence). CDR3 in DNA: TGTGCCAGCAGCTTTGGGGGCGGGTTATCCTACGAGCAGTACTTC. This translates into CASSFGGGLSYEQYF.

This clonotype has a handful of counts. The rearrangement joins TRBV9 to TRBJ1-1; D is undetermined. Germline-derived CDR1 and CDR2 are SGDLS and YYNGEE. The ends were cut back, 3 bases at V and 1 base at J, with 7 bases in the middle. The CDR3 is 13 amino acids. CDR3 sequence (DNA): TGTGCCAGCAGCGGGTCCTCGAACACTGAAGCTTTCTTT. It is translated as CASSGSSNTEAFF. The full variable domain, rest sourced from reference TRBV9 and TRBJ1-1, is DSGVTQTPKHLITATGQRVTLRCSPRSGDLSVYWYQQSLDQGLQFLIQYYNGEERAKGNILERFSAQQFPDLHSELNLSSLELGDSALYFCASSGSSNTEAFFGQGTRLTVV.

V usage is TRBV7-9 and J usage is TRBJ2-7; 8 bases fit TRBD2. CDR3 length: 14 amino acids. The J segment lost 3 bases and the V segment lost 8 bases, leaving 9 bases of the junction unmatched. CDR1 is SEHNR and CDR2 is FQNEAQ in the germline V gene (reference sequence). In DNA, the CDR3 is TGTGCCAGCCGACTCCGGGGGGGGATCTACGAGCAGTACTTC. This sequence encodes CASRLRGGIYEQYF.

This clonotype turned up a few times. The J gene is TRBJ1-1, the V gene TRBV12-3 or TRBV12-4; 10 positions match TRBD1. The CDR3 has 16 residues. With V trimmed by 2 bases and J by 0 bases, 3 bases remained unmatched. In DNA form, the CDR3 reads TGTGCCAGCAGTTTATCGACAGGGGGCTTGAACACTGAAGCTTTCTTT. Protein: CASSLSTGGLNTEAFF.

V is TRBV25-1 and J is TRBJ1-5, with D possibly matching TRBD1 (5 bases). The CDR3 covers 15 residues. Germline values: CDR1 MGHDK, CDR2 SYGVNS. Trimming left V 2 bases short and J 4 bases short, with 12 bases between. The CDR3 DNA follows: TGTGCCAGCAGTGAACCGACAGCTGTTAATCAGCCCCAGCATTTT. Protein sequence: CASSEPTAVNQPQHF.

The CDR3 loop reads CSVQGQGEQPQHF. The CDR3 DNA follows: TGCAGCGTTCAGGGGCAGGGTGAGCAGCCCCAGCATTTT. The V call is TRBV29-1, the J call TRBJ1-5, with D possibly being TRBD1 (6 bases). Germline loops: CDR1 SQVTM, CDR2 ANQGSEA. V was clipped by 5 bases and J by 7 bases, with 15 bases between them. CDR3 length: 13 residues.

This sequence joins TRBV6-5 and TRBJ1-2; tentative D call: TRBD1 (6 bases). The germline V gene encodes CDR1 MNHEY and CDR2 SVGAGI. V dropped 5 bases and J dropped 4 bases, with 11 bases sitting between them. CDR3 length: 13 amino acids. CDR3 loop: CASSEPGVYGYTF. CDR3 sequence (DNA): TGTGCCAGCAGTGAACCAGGGGTCTATGGCTACACCTTC.

This sequence joins TRBV10-3 and TRBJ1-4; D is undetermined. V was cut by 10 bases and J by 7 bases, with 16 bases left in between. The CDR3 covers 13 residues. CDR1 and CDR2 (germline): ENHRY, SYGVKD. CDR3 sequence (DNA): TGTGCCAGCAGCCGGGTGGACGGTGAAAAACTGTTTTTT. Translating it yields CASSRVDGEKLFF.

The V gene is TRBV5-1, the J gene TRBJ1-5; the match to TRBD1 covers 7 bases. After removal of 10 bases from V and 0 bases from J, the junction contained 19 bases not matched to a gene. Germline CDR1 and CDR2: SGHRS and YFSETQ. CDR3 length: 18 residues. The CDR3 sequence is CAPPPTGKPFPSNQPQHF. CDR3 nucleotides: TGCGCCCCTCCACCGACAGGGAAACCGTTTCCTAGCAATCAGCCCCAGCATTTT. The whole variable domain, filled in from reference TRBV5-1 and TRBJ1-5, reads KAGVTQTPRYLIKTRGQQVTLSCSPISGHRSVSWYQQTPGQGLQFLFEYFSETQRNKGNFPGRFSGRQFSNSRSEMNVSTLELGDSALYLCAPPPTGKPFPSNQPQHFGDGTRLSIL.

At least ten counts were recorded for this clonotype. The chain joins TRBV7-9 to TRBJ2-7, with a possible D match to TRBD2 (5 bases). The CDR3 covers 11 residues. Germline V gene data show CDR1 as SEHNR and CDR2 as FQNEAQ (reference sequence). The germline V and J ends were trimmed by 4 bases and 5 bases, with 6 bases remaining between them. The CDR3 DNA is TGTGCCAGCAGCTCCGGGAACGAGCAGTACTTC. Its translation is CASSSGNEQYF.

This clonotype was seen a handful of times. The gene calls are TRBV6-6 and TRBJ2-7; TRBD1 is a possible D gene (6 bases). V dropped 2 bases and J dropped 2 bases, with 16 bases sitting between them. From germline, CDR1 is MNHNY and CDR2 SVGAGI (reference sequence). CDR3 size: 16 residues. CDR3 loop: CASSYTQGQGTYEQYF. The DNA for the CDR3 is TGTGCCAGCAGTTACACACAGGGTCAGGGTACCTACGAGCAGTACTTC.

This clonotype has only a few counts. The genes are TRBV12-3 or TRBV12-4 and TRBJ1-3, with unresolved D. The V end lost 4 bases, the J end lost 7 bases, and 11 bases lay between the germline ends. The CDR3 sequence is 13 residues long. The DNA for the CDR3 is TGTGCCAGCAGTTACTTGGACGGGAACACCATATATTTT. Amino acid sequence: CASSYLDGNTIYF.

With respect to this clonotype: No conserved phenylalanine or tryptophan is present at the end of the CDR3, so a read error is the likely explanation. The limits of the CDR3 on the DNA are not certain, so only TCRdb's listed CDR3 is given. This sequence joins TRBV10-3 and TRBJ2-7; the table's D gene call, TRBD2, was not cross checked with the DNA. Germline V gives CDR1 ENHRY, CDR2 SYGVKD. The CDR3 sequence runs 9 residues, both termini included. CDR3 region: CAISEEGRA.

DNA for the CDR3: TGTGCCAGCATCCCTGGGGACAGGGCCCCGAACACTGAAGCTTTCTTT. Protein product: CASIPGDRAPNTEAFF. This chain connects TRBV7-9 to TRBJ1-1; 9 bases agree with TRBD1. V trimming: 7 bases; J trimming: 1 base; junction bases outside the gene matches: 10. Germline lookup yields CDR1 SEHNR and CDR2 FQNEAQ (reference sequence). CDR3 size: 16 residues.

This clonotype showed up just a few times. V is TRBV6-6 and J is TRBJ1-5; 9 nucleotides agree with TRBD1. Germline CDR1 MNHNY, CDR2 SVGAGI (reference sequence). There are 16 residues in the CDR3. Germline trimming cut 2 bases from V and 6 bases from J; bases unmatched to any gene: 8. For the CDR3, the DNA is TGTGCCAGCAGTTACCCCGGACGGACAGGGGCTCAGCCCCAGCATTTT. Translated: CASSYPGRTGAQPQHF.

Concerning this clonotype itself: The missing conserved phenylalanine or tryptophan at the end of this CDR3 makes a read error likely. No DNA is shown, since the ends of the CDR3 on it are uncertain; the CDR3 is the one TCRdb lists. The CDR3 sequence: CATSKALTSS. The rearrangement joins TRBV15 to TRBJ1-1. Germline V lookup: CDR1 LNHNV, CDR2 YYDKDF (reference sequence). The CDR3 has 10 amino acids, counting both end residues.

In its sample, this clonotype was seen a few times. The chain joins TRBV6-1 to TRBJ1-1; D perhaps matches TRBD1 (5 bases). Looked up from germline, CDR1 is MNHNS and CDR2 is SASEGT. The length of the CDR3 is 14 residues. V dropped 4 bases and J dropped 4 bases, with 13 bases sitting between them. CDR3 coding DNA: TGTGCCAGCAGTGTATCAGGGATAGGCACTGAAGCTTTCTTT. Protein: CASSVSGIGTEAFF.

The rearrangement uses TRBV29-1 and TRBJ1-3; 7 bases match TRBD1. This CDR3 region has 12 residues. In germline, CDR1 is SQVTM, CDR2 ANQGSEA. The trim removed 7 bases at V and 9 bases at J, leaving 9 bases unmatched. This CDR3 is CSARQGLGTIYF. The CDR3 DNA follows: TGCAGCGCACGACAGGGCTTGGGCACCATATATTTT. The complete variable domain, with remaining parts taken from reference TRBV29-1 and TRBJ1-3, reads SAVISQKPSRDICQRGTSLTIQCQVDSQVTMMFWYRQQPGQSLTLIATANQGSEATYESGFVIDKFPISRPNLTFSTLTVSNMSPEDSSIYLCSARQGLGTIYFGEGSWLTVV.

This clonotype showed up many times. This chain uses TRBV2 with TRBJ2-2; tentatively, D is TRBD1 or TRBD2 (5 bases each). CDR1 SNHLY and CDR2 FYNNEI come from the germline V gene. This CDR3 has 14 amino acids. The germline V and J ends were trimmed by 4 bases and 2 bases, with 8 bases remaining between them. CDR3 sequence: CASSGDGNTGELFF. DNA for the CDR3: TGTGCCAGCAGTGGGGACGGTAACACCGGGGAGCTGTTTTTT.

The J gene is TRBJ1-1, the V gene TRBV5-1, with a tentative D call TRBD1 (5 bases). Trimming took 0 bases from V and 4 from J, leaving 10 bases between them. The CDR3 has 14 residues. From germline, CDR1 is SGHRS and CDR2 YFSETQ. The CDR3 DNA reads as TGCGCCAGCAGCTTGGTAGCAGGGAGCACTGAAGCTTTCTTT. Its translation is CASSLVAGSTEAFF.

This clonotype occurred a few times. This chain links TRBV6-6 with TRBJ2-7; TRBD2 agrees at 12 bases. CDR3 size: 14 residues. Germline V lookup: CDR1 MNHNY, CDR2 SVGAGI (reference sequence). V trimming: 5 bases; J trimming: 5 bases; junction bases outside the gene matches: 4. CDR3 DNA sequence: TGTGCCAGCAGTCTAGCGGGGGGGCCCCACGAGCAGTACTTC. Translating it yields CASSLAGGPHEQYF.